Below, one T cell receptor beta chain is given with its context. Antigen unknown. Trimming took 7 bases from V and 2 from J; bases not matched to a gene: 7. Germline V gene data show CDR1 as MDHEN and CDR2 as SYDVKM. The CDR3 spans 14 residues. This entry comes from a study of T cell responses to AZD1222 COVID-19 vaccine. Study-level results: Across the whole spike, CD4 TCRs peaked at regions 160-218 and 743-854.

Using immunoSEQ multiplex PCR, the repertoire was profiled, and TCRdb retains in-frame clones only, with some absent. The table lists under 50,000 clones, roughly 90% of them singletons. The rearrangement links TRBV28 to TRBJ1-1, with 7 bases matching TRBD1. The receptor comes from an adult who received the AZD1222 COVID-19 vaccine. Sequencing was performed on peripheral blood, taken 28 days after the second AZD1222 dose. The CDR3 loop is CASKSGQLNTEAFF. Written as DNA, the CDR3 is TGTGCCAGCAAGTCGGGACAGCTTAACACTGAAGCTTTCTTT.